Listed here are 25 T cell receptor beta chains from one sample, sequenced in a study of cytomegalovirus exposure and HLA in healthy donors. The PCR was carried out with 60 Vbeta primers and 13 Jbeta primers. Only in-frame clones appear in the TCRdb table, and some are missing; sequencing was by immunoSEQ multiplex PCR. The sample contains some 69,000 clones, around 85% of which appear only once. Input material: PBMCs. The receptors derive from a woman younger than 45 in good health and CMV-seronegative.

V usage is TRBV27 and J usage is TRBJ2-5; D uncertain. The CDR3 totals 13 residues. V lost 5 bases and J lost 5, with 12 bases in between. CDR1 is MNHEY and CDR2 is SMNVEV in the germline V gene (reference sequence). This chain's CDR3 is CASSVRWAETQYF. CDR3 in DNA: TGTGCCAGCAGTGTCCGGTGGGCGGAGACCCAGTACTTC.

This chain uses TRBV6-1 with TRBJ1-6; D might be TRBD1 (6 bases). The ends were cut back, 10 bases at V and 7 bases at J, with 20 bases in the middle. Germline lookup yields CDR1 MNHNS and CDR2 SASEGT. The length of the CDR3 is 15 residues. The CDR3 nucleotides are TGTGCCATCTCGCTAGGACAGTTAAAGAATTCACCCCTCCACTTT. Translation: CAISLGQLKNSPLHF.

V usage is TRBV6-5 and J usage is TRBJ2-3, with no clear D. CDR1 is MNHEY, CDR2 SVGAGI, per germline. CDR3 length: 15 amino acids. With 6 bases removed from V and 4 bases from J, the gap between germline ends came to 17 bases. The DNA for the CDR3 is TGTGCCAGCAGCCAGACACATACCCAGGCAGATACGCAGTATTTT. Protein sequence: CASSQTHTQADTQYF.

The chain's CDR3 is CASSVGTGKNIQYF. The CDR3 DNA follows: TGTGCCAGCAGCGTCGGGACAGGTAAAAACATTCAGTACTTC. The chain carries TRBV9 and TRBJ2-4, with 8 bases identical to TRBD1. V dropped 2 bases and J dropped 4; count of bases not matched to a gene: 2. Germline V gives CDR1 SGDLS, CDR2 YYNGEE. The CDR3 runs 14 residues.

The rearrangement uses TRBV18 and TRBJ2-7; D unclear. V was shortened by 1 base and J by 3 bases, with 7 bases between the two germline ends. There are 13 residues in the CDR3. Germline-derived CDR1 and CDR2 are KGHSH and LQKENI. In nucleotides, the CDR3 is TGTGCCAGCTCACCACTAGCCATCTACGAGCAGTACTTC. Its protein product is CASSPLAIYEQYF.

The rearrangement joins TRBV30 to TRBJ2-7; D not certain. This CDR3 is built from 13 residues. Trimming left V 0 bases short and J 6 bases short, with 12 bases between. CDR1 is GTSNPN and CDR2 is SVGIG in the germline V gene (reference sequence). CDR3 in amino acids: CAWSVLDGGEQYV. CDR3 DNA sequence: TGTGCCTGGAGTGTTCTAGACGGCGGCGAGCAGTACGTC.

This clone occurred a few times. The rearrangement uses TRBV15 and TRBJ1-5; D is undetermined. CDR1 LNHNV and CDR2 YYDKDF come from the germline V gene (reference sequence). This CDR3 has 15 residues. Trimming cost V 5 bases and J 1 base, with 12 bases left between them. CDR3 in amino acids: CATSPRRGSNQPQHF. DNA of the CDR3: TGTGCCACCAGCCCCCGGCGAGGAAGCAATCAGCCCCAGCATTTT.

The chain carries TRBV4-1 and TRBJ2-2; no firm D call. Germline V gives CDR1 MGHRA, CDR2 YSYEKL. V lost 4 bases and J 7 bases, leaving 13 bases between the germline ends. The CDR3 totals 14 residues. The DNA for the CDR3 is TGCGCCAGCAGCCTCCGCTTCCCCGGCGGGGAGCTGTTTTTT. Its protein is CASSLRFPGGELFF.

This chain uses TRBV11-2 with TRBJ2-1, with 8 bases lining up with TRBD1. Germline V CDR1 and CDR2: SGHAT, FQNNGV. The CDR3 runs 15 residues. V was pared by 5 bases and J by 0 bases, with 3 bases of the junction left unmatched. CDR3 DNA: TGTGCCAGCAGCCGCCAGGGGGCCTCCTACAATGAGCAGTTCTTC. Encoded protein: CASSRQGASYNEQFF. The variable domain in full, completed from reference TRBV11-2 and TRBJ2-1, reads EAGVAQSPRYKIIEKRQSVAFWCNPISGHATLYWYQQILGQGPKLLIQFQNNGVVDDSQLPKDRFSAERLKGVDSTLKIQPAKLEDSAVYLCASSRQGASYNEQFFGPGTRLTVL.

The CDR3 region is CASSLLQIYGYTF. DNA for the CDR3: TGTGCCAGCTCACTCTTGCAGATCTATGGCTACACCTTC. The rearrangement joins TRBV18 to TRBJ1-2; D remains unclear. The germline V gene encodes CDR1 KGHSH and CDR2 LQKENI. The CDR3 is made up of 13 amino acids. With 4 bases removed from V and 4 bases from J, the gap between germline ends came to 10 bases.

The V gene is TRBV5-6, the J gene TRBJ1-4, with TRBD1 matching 7 bases. The ends lost 2 bases at V and 14 bases at J; junction bases unmatched: 12. The CDR3 runs 14 residues. Per the germline V gene, CDR1 is SGHDT and CDR2 is YYEEEE. CDR3 sequence: CASSFGQANDRLFF. The CDR3 DNA reads as TGTGCCAGCAGCTTTGGACAGGCTAATGATCGGCTGTTTTTT.

The chain carries TRBV7-8 and TRBJ1-2; D perhaps matches TRBD1 (5 bases). Germline V gives CDR1 SGHVS, CDR2 FQNEAQ. The CDR3 spans 14 residues. V lost 2 bases to trimming and J lost 4 bases, with 11 bases between them. The DNA of the CDR3 is TGTGCCAGCAGCTTAAGGGACTTATCCTATGGCTACACCTTC. Residues: CASSLRDLSYGYTF.

The chain recombines TRBV21-1 with TRBJ1-2. TRBV21-1 is labeled a pseudogene. This CDR3 region has 12 residues. CDR3 residues: CASTPPRRGYTF. CDR3 nucleotide sequence: TGTGCCAGCACCCCTCCCAGGAGGGGCTACACCTTC.

The CDR3 DNA sequence: TGTGCCAGCAGTTTAGGATCGGGGTTTGAGGGCTACACCTTC. Amino acids: CASSLGSGFEGYTF. The V and J genes are TRBV27 and TRBJ1-2; D remains unclear. Germline loops: CDR1 MNHEY, CDR2 SMNVEV (reference sequence). V lost 2 bases to trimming and J lost 8 bases, with 15 bases between them. The CDR3 totals 14 residues.

The CDR3 loop is CAWSPGNGNTIYF. The CDR3 DNA sequence: TGTGCCTGGAGTCCGGGGAATGGAAACACCATATATTTT. V and J are TRBV30 and TRBJ1-3; D ambiguous. The V end was cut by 2 bases, the J end by 3 bases, with 8 bases between. CDR3 length: 13 residues. Germline assignment: CDR1 GTSNPN and CDR2 SVGIG (reference sequence).

The V and J genes are TRBV19 and TRBJ2-1, with 9 bases fitting TRBD2. Germline V gene sequence: CDR1 LNHDA, CDR2 SQIVND (reference sequence). The CDR3 totals 17 residues. The V gene end was trimmed by 4 bases and the J gene end by 4 bases; junction bases not matched to a gene: 11. The CDR3 region is CASSSPYSGRGYNEQFF. As DNA, the CDR3 is TGTGCCAGTAGTAGCCCCTATAGCGGGAGAGGGTACAATGAGCAGTTCTTC.

CDR3 protein: CASGLVLGQGVQPQHF. In nucleotides, the CDR3 is TGTGCTAGTGGTTTGGTACTCGGACAGGGGGTTCAGCCCCAGCATTTT. The gene calls are TRBV12-5 and TRBJ1-5, with TRBD1 matching over 10 bases. From germline, CDR1 is LGHNT and CDR2 FRNRAP. This CDR3 has 16 amino acids. Germline trimming cut 0 bases from V and 6 bases from J; bases unmatched to any gene: 5.

V gene TRBV11-3 combines with J gene TRBJ2-2; a possible D gene is TRBD1 (5 bases). The CDR3 runs to 14 residues. V dropped 5 bases and J dropped 4 bases, with 11 bases sitting between them. Germline values: CDR1 SGHNT, CDR2 YENEEA. CDR3 DNA: TGTGCCAGCAGCCTGACAGCGAGCACCGGGGAGCTGTTTTTT. As protein: CASSLTASTGELFF.

The chain uses TRBV11-3 and TRBJ2-2, with 9 bases matching TRBD1. The ends lost 5 bases at V and 5 bases at J; junction bases unmatched: 3. Germline V gene lookup returns CDR1 SGHNT and CDR2 YENEEA. The CDR3 has 14 amino acids. Written as DNA, the CDR3 is TGTGCCAGCAGCCGGACAGGGGAGACCGGGGAGCTGTTTTTT. It specifies CASSRTGETGELFF.

The J gene is TRBJ1-4, the V gene TRBV11-3; D might be TRBD1 (5 bases). Germline V gene sequence: CDR1 SGHNT, CDR2 YENEEA. Trimming stripped 5 bases from V and 7 bases from J, with 17 bases between. This CDR3 has 15 residues. The CDR3 sequence: CASSITQASAEKLFF. The DNA of the CDR3 is TGTGCCAGCAGCATCACACAGGCCTCGGCTGAAAAACTGTTTTTT.

This clone has just a few counts. The V and J genes are TRBV6-5 and TRBJ1-2; 7 nucleotides match TRBD1. Germline V gives CDR1 MNHEY, CDR2 SVGAGI. The V segment lost 2 bases and the J segment 4 bases; nucleotides outside the gene matches: 7. The CDR3 totals 15 residues. The CDR3 is CASSYARGAGYGYTF. The CDR3 DNA follows: TGTGCCAGCAGTTACGCCAGGGGGGCGGGCTATGGCTACACCTTC.

This rearrangement joins TRBV6-1 to TRBJ2-7; TRBD2 matches at 7 bases. Looked up from germline, CDR1 is MNHNS and CDR2 is SASEGT. The ends lost 11 bases at V and 5 bases at J; junction bases unmatched: 6. The CDR3 runs 11 residues. The CDR3 DNA reads TGTGCCGGGGGAGGGGTTGACGAGCAGTACGTC. This encodes CAGGGVDEQYV.

CDR3 loop: CASSLAGAREDEQFF. In DNA form, the CDR3 reads TGTGCCAGCAGCTTAGCGGGAGCCCGGGAGGATGAGCAGTTCTTC. The chain uses TRBV7-9 and TRBJ2-1; 7 nucleotides align to TRBD2. The V segment lost 0 bases and the J segment 8 bases; nucleotides outside the gene matches: 7. The CDR3 contains 15 residues. From germline, CDR1 is SEHNR and CDR2 FQNEAQ (reference sequence).

CDR3 nucleotide sequence: TGTGCCAGCAGCACTTCTAGCGGGAGGAGAGAGACCCAGTACTTC. It specifies CASSTSSGRRETQYF. V gene TRBV11-2 combines with J gene TRBJ2-5, with 11 bases fitting TRBD2. Trimming took 5 bases from V and 4 from J; bases not matched to a gene: 6. This CDR3 comprises 15 residues. Germline V gene lookup returns CDR1 SGHAT and CDR2 FQNNGV.

This sequence joins TRBV27 and TRBJ2-7; D is uncertain. Per the germline V gene, CDR1 is MNHEY and CDR2 is SMNVEV (reference sequence). CDR3 size: 10 residues. Trimming took off 9 bases at V and 2 bases at J, with 5 bases between the two ends. CDR3 protein: CASGAYEQYF. CDR3 DNA: TGTGCCAGTGGAGCCTACGAGCAGTACTTC.